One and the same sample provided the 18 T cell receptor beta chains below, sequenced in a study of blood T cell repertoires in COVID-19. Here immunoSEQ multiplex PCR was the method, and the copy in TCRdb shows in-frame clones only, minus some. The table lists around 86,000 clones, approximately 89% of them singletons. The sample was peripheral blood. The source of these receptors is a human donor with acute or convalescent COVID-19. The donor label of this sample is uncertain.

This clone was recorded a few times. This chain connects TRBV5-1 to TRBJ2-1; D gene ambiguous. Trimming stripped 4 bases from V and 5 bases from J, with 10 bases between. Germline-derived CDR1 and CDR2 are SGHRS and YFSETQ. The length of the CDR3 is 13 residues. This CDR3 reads CASSLSYDNEQFF. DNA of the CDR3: TGCGCCAGCAGCCTGAGCTACGACAATGAGCAGTTCTTC.

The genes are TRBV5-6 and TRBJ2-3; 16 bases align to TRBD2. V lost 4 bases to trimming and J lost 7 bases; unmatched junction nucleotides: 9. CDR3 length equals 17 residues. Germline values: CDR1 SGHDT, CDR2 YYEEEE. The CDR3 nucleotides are TGTGCCAGCAGCCTAGGGACTAGCGGGGGGGCCATGAATACGCAGTATTTT. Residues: CASSLGTSGGAMNTQYF.

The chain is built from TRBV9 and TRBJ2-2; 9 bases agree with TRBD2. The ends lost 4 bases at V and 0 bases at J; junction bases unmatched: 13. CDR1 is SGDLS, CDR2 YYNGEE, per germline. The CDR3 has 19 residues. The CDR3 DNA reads TGTGCCAGCAGCAACCCTTCCGTCGCGGGGGGGTCGAACACCGGGGAGCTGTTTTTT. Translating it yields CASSNPSVAGGSNTGELFF.

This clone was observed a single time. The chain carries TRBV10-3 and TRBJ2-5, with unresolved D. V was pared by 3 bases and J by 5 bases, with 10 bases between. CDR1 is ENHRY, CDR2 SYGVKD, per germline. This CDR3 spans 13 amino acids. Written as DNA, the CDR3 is TGTGCCATCAGTGAACCTACTCCGGAGACCCAGTACTTC. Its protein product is CAISEPTPETQYF.

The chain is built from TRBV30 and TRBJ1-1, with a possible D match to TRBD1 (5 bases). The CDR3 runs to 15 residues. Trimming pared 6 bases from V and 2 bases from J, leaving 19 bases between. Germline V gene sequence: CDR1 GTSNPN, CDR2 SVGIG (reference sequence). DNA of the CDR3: TGTGCCTGTAACATTGAGGCCGGGGGAAACACTGAAGCTTTCTTT. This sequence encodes CACNIEAGGNTEAFF.

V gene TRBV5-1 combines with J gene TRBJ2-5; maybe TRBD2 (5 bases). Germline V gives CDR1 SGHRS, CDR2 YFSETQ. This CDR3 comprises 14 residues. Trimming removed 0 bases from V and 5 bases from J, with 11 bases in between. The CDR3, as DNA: TGCGCCAGCAGCTTGGAAGGACTTAGGGAGACCCAGTACTTC. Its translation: CASSLEGLRETQYF.

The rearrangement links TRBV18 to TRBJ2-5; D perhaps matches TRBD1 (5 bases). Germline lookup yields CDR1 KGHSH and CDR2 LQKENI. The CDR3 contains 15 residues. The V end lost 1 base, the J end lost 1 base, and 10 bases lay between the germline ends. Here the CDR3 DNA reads TGTGCCAGCTCACCACGGGGCAGGAGCCAAGAGACCCAGTACTTC. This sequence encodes CASSPRGRSQETQYF.

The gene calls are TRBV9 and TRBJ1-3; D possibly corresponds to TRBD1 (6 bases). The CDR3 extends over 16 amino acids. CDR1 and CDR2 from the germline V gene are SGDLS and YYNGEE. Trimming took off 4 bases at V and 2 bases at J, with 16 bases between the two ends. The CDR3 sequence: CASSSTQGHPGNTIYF. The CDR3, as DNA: TGTGCCAGCAGCTCTACTCAGGGACACCCTGGAAACACCATATATTTT.

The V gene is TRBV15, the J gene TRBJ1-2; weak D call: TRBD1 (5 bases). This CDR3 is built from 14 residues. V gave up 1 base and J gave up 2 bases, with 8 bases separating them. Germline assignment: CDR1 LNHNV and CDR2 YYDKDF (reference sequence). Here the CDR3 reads CATSRAPGNYGYTF. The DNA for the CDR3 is TGTGCCACCAGCAGAGCTCCAGGGAACTATGGCTACACCTTC.

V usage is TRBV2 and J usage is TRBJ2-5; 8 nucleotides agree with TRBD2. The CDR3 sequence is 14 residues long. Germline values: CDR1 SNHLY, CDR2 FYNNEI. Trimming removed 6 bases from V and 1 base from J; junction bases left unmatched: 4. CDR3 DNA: TGTGCCAGCAGACGCGGGGGGCCCCAAGAGACCCAGTACTTC. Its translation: CASRRGGPQETQYF.

This CDR3 reads CASSDPGSPNTEAFF. CDR3 DNA: TGTGCCAGCAGTGATCCGGGAAGTCCGAACACTGAAGCTTTCTTT. This chain joins TRBV25-1 and TRBJ1-1; D is unresolved. The CDR3 has 15 amino acids. With 3 bases removed from V and 1 base from J, the gap between germline ends came to 12 bases. Germline CDR1 and CDR2: MGHDK and SYGVNS.

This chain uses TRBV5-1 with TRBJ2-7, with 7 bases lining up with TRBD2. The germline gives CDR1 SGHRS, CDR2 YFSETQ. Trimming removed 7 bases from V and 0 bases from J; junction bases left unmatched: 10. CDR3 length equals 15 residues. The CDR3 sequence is CASGKEERGSYEQYF. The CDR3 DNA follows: TGCGCCAGCGGCAAAGAAGAGCGGGGCTCCTACGAGCAGTACTTC.

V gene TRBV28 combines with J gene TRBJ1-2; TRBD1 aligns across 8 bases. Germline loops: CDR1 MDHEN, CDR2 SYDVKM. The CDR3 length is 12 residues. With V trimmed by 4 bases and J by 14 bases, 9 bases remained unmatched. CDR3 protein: CASSYGQGSHTF. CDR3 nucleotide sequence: TGTGCCAGCAGTTATGGACAGGGAAGTCATACCTTC.

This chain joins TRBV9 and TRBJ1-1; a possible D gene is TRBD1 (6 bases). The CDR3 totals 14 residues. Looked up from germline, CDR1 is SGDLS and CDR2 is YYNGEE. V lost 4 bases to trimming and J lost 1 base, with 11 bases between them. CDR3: CASSPQTGNTEAFF. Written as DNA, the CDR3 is TGTGCCAGCAGCCCTCAGACAGGGAACACTGAAGCTTTCTTT.

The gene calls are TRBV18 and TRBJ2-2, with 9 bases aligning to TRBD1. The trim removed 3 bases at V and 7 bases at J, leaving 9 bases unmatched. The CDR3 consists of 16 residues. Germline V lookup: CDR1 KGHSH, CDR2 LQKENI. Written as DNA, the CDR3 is TGTGCCAGCTCACCCCCGGGACAGGGAGATCACGGGGAGCTGTTTTTT. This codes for CASSPPGQGDHGELFF.

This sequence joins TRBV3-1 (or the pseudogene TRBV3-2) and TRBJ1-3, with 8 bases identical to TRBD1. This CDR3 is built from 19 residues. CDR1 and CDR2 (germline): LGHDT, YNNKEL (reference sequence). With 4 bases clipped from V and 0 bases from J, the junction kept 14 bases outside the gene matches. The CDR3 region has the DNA TGTGCCAGCAGCCCGCGACAGGGGAATATCGATCGCTCTGGAAACACCATATATTTT. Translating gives CASSPRQGNIDRSGNTIYF.

The CDR3 DNA is TGTGCCAGCAGACCCGGGACAGGGTATGAAGCTTTCTTT. It encodes CASRPGTGYEAFF. V gene TRBV7-8 combines with J gene TRBJ1-1; 9 nucleotides align to TRBD1. CDR3 length: 13 residues. Germline V gene data show CDR1 as SGHVS and CDR2 as FQNEAQ. V shed 6 bases and J 7 bases; nucleotides not matched to a gene: 6.

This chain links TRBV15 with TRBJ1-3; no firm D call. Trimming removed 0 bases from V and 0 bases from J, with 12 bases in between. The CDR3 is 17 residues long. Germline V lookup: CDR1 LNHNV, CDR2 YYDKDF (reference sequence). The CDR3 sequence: CATSRDRRFLSGNTIYF. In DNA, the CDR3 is TGTGCCACCAGCAGAGATAGGCGGTTCCTCTCTGGAAACACCATATATTTT.